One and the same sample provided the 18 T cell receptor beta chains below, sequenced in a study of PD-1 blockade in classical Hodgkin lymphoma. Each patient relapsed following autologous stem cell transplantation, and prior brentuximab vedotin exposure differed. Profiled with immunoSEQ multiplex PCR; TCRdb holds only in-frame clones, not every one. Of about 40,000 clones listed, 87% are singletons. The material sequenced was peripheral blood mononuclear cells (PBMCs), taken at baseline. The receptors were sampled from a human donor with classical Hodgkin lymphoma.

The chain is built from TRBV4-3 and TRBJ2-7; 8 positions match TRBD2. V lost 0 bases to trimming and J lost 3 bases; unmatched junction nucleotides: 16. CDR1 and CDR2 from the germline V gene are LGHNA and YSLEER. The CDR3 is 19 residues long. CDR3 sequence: CASSQDLAGGVGAIYEQYF. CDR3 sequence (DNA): TGCGCCAGCAGCCAAGATCTTGCGGGGGGCGTAGGGGCCATCTACGAGCAGTACTTC.

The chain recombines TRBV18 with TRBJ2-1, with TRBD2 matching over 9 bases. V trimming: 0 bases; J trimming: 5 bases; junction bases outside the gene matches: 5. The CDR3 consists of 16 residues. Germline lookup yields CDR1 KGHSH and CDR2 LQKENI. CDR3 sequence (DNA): TGTGCCAGCTCACCACCAGGGACTAGCCATAACAATGAGCAGTTCTTC. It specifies CASSPPGTSHNNEQFF.

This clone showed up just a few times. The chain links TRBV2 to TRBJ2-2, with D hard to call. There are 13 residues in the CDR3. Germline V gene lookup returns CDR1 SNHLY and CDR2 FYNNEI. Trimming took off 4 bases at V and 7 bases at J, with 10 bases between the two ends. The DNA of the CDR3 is TGTGCCAGCAGTGCAGCTCCTGGCGGGGAGCTGTTTTTT. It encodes CASSAAPGGELFF.

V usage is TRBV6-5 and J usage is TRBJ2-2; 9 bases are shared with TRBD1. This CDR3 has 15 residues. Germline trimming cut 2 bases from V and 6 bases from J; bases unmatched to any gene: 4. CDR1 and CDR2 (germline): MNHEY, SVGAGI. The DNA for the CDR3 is TGTGCCAGCAGTTACGATACAGGGGGCTCCGGGGAGCTGTTTTTT. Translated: CASSYDTGGSGELFF.

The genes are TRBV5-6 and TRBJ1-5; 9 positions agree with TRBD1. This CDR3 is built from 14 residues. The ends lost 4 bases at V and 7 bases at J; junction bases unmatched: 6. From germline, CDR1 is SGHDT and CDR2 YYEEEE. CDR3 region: CASSLGTGRQPQHF. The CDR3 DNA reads TGTGCCAGCAGCCTAGGGACAGGGAGACAGCCCCAGCATTTT.

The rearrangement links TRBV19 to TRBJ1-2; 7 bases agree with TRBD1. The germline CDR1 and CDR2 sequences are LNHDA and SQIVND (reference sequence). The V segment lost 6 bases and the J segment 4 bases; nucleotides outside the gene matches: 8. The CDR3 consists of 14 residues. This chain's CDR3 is CASSDREISYGYTF. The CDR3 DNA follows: TGTGCCAGTAGCGACAGGGAAATAAGCTATGGCTACACCTTC. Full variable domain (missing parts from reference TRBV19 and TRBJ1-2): DGGITQSPKYLFRKEGQNVTLSCEQNLNHDAMYWYRQDPGQGLRLIYYSQIVNDFQKGDIAEGYSVSREKKESFPLTVTSAQKNPTAFYLCASSDREISYGYTFGSGTRLTVV.

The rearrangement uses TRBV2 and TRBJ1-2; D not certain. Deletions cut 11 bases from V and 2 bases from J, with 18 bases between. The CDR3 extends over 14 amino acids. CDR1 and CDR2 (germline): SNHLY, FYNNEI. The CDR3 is CAVESFVSNYGYTF. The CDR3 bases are TGTGCCGTCGAAAGTTTTGTCAGCAACTATGGCTACACCTTC.

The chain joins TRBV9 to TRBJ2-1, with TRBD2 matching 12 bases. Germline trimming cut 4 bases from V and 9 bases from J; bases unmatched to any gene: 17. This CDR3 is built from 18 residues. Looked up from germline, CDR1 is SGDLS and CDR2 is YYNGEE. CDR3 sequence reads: CASSSSGASGRASGEQFF. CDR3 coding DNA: TGTGCCAGCAGCTCATCAGGGGCTAGCGGGAGGGCCTCCGGTGAGCAGTTCTTC.

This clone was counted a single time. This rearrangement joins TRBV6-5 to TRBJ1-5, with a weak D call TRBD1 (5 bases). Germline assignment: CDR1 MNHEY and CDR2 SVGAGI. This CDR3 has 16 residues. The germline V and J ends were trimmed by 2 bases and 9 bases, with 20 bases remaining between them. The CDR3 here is CASSYISGRGHGPQHF. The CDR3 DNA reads TGTGCCAGCAGTTACATCTCCGGCCGGGGCCACGGGCCCCAGCATTTT.

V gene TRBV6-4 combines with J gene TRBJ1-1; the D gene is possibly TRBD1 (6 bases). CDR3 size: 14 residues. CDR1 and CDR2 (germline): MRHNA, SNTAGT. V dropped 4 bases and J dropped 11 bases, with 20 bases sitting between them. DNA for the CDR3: TGTGCCAGCAGTGCCGCCAGGGACACCCCGAGGGCTTTCTTT. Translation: CASSAARDTPRAFF.

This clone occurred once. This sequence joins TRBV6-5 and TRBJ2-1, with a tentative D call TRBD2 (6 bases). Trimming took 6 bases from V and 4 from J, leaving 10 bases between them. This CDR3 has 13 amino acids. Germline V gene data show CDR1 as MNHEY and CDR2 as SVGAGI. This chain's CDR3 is CASRASAYNEQFF. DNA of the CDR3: TGTGCCAGCAGGGCTAGCGCTTACAATGAGCAGTTCTTC.

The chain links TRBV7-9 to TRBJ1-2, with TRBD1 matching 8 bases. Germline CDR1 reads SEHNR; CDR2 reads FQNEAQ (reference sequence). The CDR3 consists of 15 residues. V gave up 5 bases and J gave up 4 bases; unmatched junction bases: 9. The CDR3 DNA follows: TGTGCCAGCAGCATGCCCCGGGACAGGTCCTATGGCTACACCTTC. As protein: CASSMPRDRSYGYTF.

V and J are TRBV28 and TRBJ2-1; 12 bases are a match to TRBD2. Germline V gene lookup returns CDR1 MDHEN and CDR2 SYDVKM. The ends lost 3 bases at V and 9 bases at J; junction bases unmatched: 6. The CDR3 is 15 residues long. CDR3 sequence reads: CASSLLAGGQGEQFF. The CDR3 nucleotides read TGTGCCAGCAGTTTGCTAGCGGGAGGGCAGGGTGAGCAGTTCTTC. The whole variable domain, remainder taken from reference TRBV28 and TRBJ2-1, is DVKVTQSSRYLVKRTGEKVFLECVQDMDHENMFWYRQDPGLGLRLIYFSYDVKMKEKGDIPEGYSVSREKKERFSLILESASTNQTSMYLCASSLLAGGQGEQFFGPGTRLTVL.

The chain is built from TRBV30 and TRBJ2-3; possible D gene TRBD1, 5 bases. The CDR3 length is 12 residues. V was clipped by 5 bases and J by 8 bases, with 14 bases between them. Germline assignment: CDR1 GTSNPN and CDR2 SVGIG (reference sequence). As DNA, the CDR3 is TGTGCCTGGGCAGCAGGGCAGGGTACGCAGTATTTT. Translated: CAWAAGQGTQYF.

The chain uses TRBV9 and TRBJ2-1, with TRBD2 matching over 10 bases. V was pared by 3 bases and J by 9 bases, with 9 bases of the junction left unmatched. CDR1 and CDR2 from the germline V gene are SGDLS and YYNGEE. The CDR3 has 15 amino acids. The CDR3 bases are TGTGCCAGCAGCGCATGGGCTAGCGGGAGCGTTGAGCAGTTCTTC. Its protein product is CASSAWASGSVEQFF.

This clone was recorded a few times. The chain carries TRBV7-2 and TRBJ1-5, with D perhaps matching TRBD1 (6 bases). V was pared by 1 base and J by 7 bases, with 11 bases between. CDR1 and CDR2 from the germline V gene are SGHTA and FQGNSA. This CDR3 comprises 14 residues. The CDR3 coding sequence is TGTGCCAGCAGCTTAGGGGGGGCTGGACAGCCCCAGCATTTT. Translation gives CASSLGGAGQPQHF. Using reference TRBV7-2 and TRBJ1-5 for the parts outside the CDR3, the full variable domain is GAGVSQSPSNKVTEKGKDVELRCDPISGHTALYWYRQSLGQGLEFLIYFQGNSAPDKSGLPSDRFSAERTGGSVSTLTIQRTQQEDSAVYLCASSLGGAGQPQHFGDGTRLSIL.

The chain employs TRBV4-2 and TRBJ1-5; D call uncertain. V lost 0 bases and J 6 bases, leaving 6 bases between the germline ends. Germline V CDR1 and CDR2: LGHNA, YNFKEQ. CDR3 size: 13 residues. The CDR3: CASSQDRGQPQHF. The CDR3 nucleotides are TGTGCCAGCAGCCAAGATCGGGGTCAGCCCCAGCATTTT.

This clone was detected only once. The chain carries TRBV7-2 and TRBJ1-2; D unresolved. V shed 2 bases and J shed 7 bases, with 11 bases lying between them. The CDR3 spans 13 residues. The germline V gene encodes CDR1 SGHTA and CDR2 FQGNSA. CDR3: CASSLNGGLGYTF. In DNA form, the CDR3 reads TGTGCCAGCAGCTTAAACGGCGGACTTGGCTACACCTTC.